This T cell receptor (beta chain) was identified during a study of OX40 agonist ivuxolimab in advanced cancers. Study-wide context: The costimulatory receptor OX40 (CD134) was targeted by ivuxolimab, a fully human IgG2 agonistic monoclonal antibody. Patients were allowed to have had prior anti-PD-1, anti-PD-L1 or anti-CTLA-4 therapy, and 40% of the dose-escalation patients had been treated with checkpoint inhibitors. Intravenous ivuxolimab was administered to patients every 2 weeks at six dose levels: 0.01, 0.1, 0.3, 1.5, 3 and 10 mg/kg. The purpose of peripheral TCRbeta sequencing was to test whether ivuxolimab changed TCR sequence diversity and led to clonal T-cell expansion. The paper reports the monotherapy dose-escalation portion (N ≈ 52 patients) of the phase I ivuxolimab trial. Partial responses occurred in three dose-escalation patients: two with cutaneous melanoma and one with hepatocellular carcinoma. In the dose-escalation cohort, 65% to 85% of patients were male, and the mean age was around 60 years with a range of roughly 23 to 79. Of the 52 patients in dose escalation, about 20 had hepatocellular carcinoma, approximately 15 had melanoma, 9 had renal cell carcinoma and 9 had head and neck cancer.

The trial excluded patients who had a history of autoimmune disease or who were on systemic immunosuppression. Peripheral blood for TCR sequencing was collected from all dose cohorts at baseline, on cycle 4 day 1, and on cycle 7 day 1. The samples were taken from a phase I, first-in-human, multicenter, open-label dose-escalation trial of ivuxolimab. Adults with locally advanced or metastatic melanoma, renal cell carcinoma, hepatocellular carcinoma or head and neck squamous cell carcinoma were enrolled in the trial. Before TCR sequencing, CD4+ T cells and CD8+ T cells were sorted from peripheral blood as separate populations. At the junction V is shortened by 6 bases and J by 3 bases, with 20 bases in between. From its cysteine to its phenylalanine, the CDR3 spans 16 amino acids. Here the CDR3 DNA is all that survives: 48 bases in frame from base 1. For CDR1 and CDR2, the germline V gene lists MDHEN and SYDVKM.

As concerns this clone: The antigen this receptor binds is unknown. No base-level quality is on record; no much larger clone is a single base apart.

To sequence the TCRbeta CDR3 region, genomic DNA was isolated from the sorted cells. The immunoSEQ Assay was used for sequencing of TCRbeta CDR3 regions. Here the immuneACCESS table is served through TCRdb, limited to in-frame sequences with V and J called. Missing clones are a known gap in these copies; in checked studies unresolved V genes cover under half, and the rest lacks a known reason. This sample holds nearly 55,000 clones; about 89% were observed only once. About 1.4% of the sample rests with the top ten. On the study overall, not on this receptor specifically: Low levels of normalized T-cell clonal expansion were also shown by some nonresponding patients. After ivuxolimab, expanded clones were on average more numerous among CD8+ T cells than among CD4+ T cells. In the 0.1-3.0 mg/kg groups, partial responders were among the patients with the lowest normalized peripheral clonal expansion, particularly in CD8+ T cells. Clonal expansion of both CD4+ and CD8+ blood T cells was observed from baseline to week 6 at doses 0.1 to 3.0 mg/kg. The antigen specificity of the peripheral T cells that underwent clonal expansion was not determined.

The specimen was CD4+ or CD8+ T cells sorted from blood, collected in a trial of the OX40 agonist ivuxolimab. Recombination linked TRBV28 to TRBJ1-1; the D gene is perhaps TRBD1, from 5 matching bases. The clonotype comes from an adult with an advanced solid tumor such as melanoma, head and neck, liver or kidney cancer. This receptor has the CDR3 CASRETSGRTDTEAFF. The DNA sequence is TGTGCCAGCAGAGAGACTTCGGGACGGACGGACACTGAAGCTTTCTTT.